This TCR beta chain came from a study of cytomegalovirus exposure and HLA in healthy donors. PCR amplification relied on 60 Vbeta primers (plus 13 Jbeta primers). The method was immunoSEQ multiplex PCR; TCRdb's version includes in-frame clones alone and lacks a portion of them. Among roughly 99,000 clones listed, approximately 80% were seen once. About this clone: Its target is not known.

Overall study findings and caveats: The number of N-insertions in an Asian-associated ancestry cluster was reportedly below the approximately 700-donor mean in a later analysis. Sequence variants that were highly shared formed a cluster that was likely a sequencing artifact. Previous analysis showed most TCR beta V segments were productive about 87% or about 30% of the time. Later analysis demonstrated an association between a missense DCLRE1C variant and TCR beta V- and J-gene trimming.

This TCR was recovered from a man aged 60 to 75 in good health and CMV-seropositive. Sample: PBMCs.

The DNA of the CDR3 is TGTGCCAGCAGTCTACTAACAGGGATGCCCCAGCATTTT. It is translated as CASSLLTGMPQHF. This chain joins TRBV28 and TRBJ1-5; D is perhaps TRBD1 (6 bases). The V end was cut by 5 bases, the J end by 9 bases, with 14 bases between. The CDR3 runs 13 residues. CDR1 MDHEN and CDR2 SYDVKM come from the germline V gene.